The 22 T cell receptor beta chains below come from one sample, sequenced in a study of graft-versus-host responses after intestinal transplantation. Their cognate antigens are unknown. Sequencing used immunoSEQ multiplex PCR; TCRdb keeps in-frame clones, though not all of them. The sample shows tens of thousands of clones, 88% of them seen only once. The sample here was unstimulated CD4+ T cells sorted from spleen or lymph node cells, taken before transplant. Receptors originate from a human donor who was the organ donor for an intestinal transplant.

This chain's CDR3 is CASSLTGRDEKLFF. The CDR3, as DNA: TGTGCCAGCAGCTTAACCGGGAGGGATGAAAAACTGTTTTTT. The chain links TRBV7-8 to TRBJ1-4; D unresolved. Germline lookup yields CDR1 SGHVS and CDR2 FQNEAQ. Trimming pared 2 bases from V and 6 bases from J, leaving 10 bases between. This CDR3 comprises 14 residues.

V is TRBV19 and J is TRBJ2-3, with 8 nucleotides matching TRBD1. The CDR3 is 15 amino acids. The V and J ends lost 5 bases and 0 bases, in that order; junction bases with no gene match: 4. Germline lookup yields CDR1 LNHDA and CDR2 SQIVND (reference sequence). The CDR3 DNA is TGTGCCAGTAGTTCGGACAGGGCAAGCACAGATACGCAGTATTTT. This translates into CASSSDRASTDTQYF.

This rearrangement joins TRBV19 to TRBJ1-5, with D possibly matching TRBD1 (5 bases). V was trimmed by 4 bases and J by 4 bases, leaving 20 bases between them. The CDR3 is 17 amino acids. In germline, CDR1 is LNHDA, CDR2 SQIVND (reference sequence). CDR3: CASSKDRWRQKNQPQHF. The CDR3, as DNA: TGTGCCAGTAGTAAAGATAGGTGGAGACAGAAAAATCAGCCCCAGCATTTT. Combining the CDR3 with reference TRBV19 and TRBJ1-5 gives the whole variable domain DGGITQSPKYLFRKEGQNVTLSCEQNLNHDAMYWYRQDPGQGLRLIYYSQIVNDFQKGDIAEGYSVSREKKESFPLTVTSAQKNPTAFYLCASSKDRWRQKNQPQHFGDGTRLSIL.

The rearrangement joins TRBV5-5 to TRBJ2-3, with TRBD1 matching 8 bases. Trimming took 10 bases from V and 0 from J; bases not matched to a gene: 7. The germline gives CDR1 SGHKS, CDR2 YYEKEE (reference sequence). This CDR3 region has 14 residues. In nucleotides, the CDR3 is TGTGCCGAGCGGACAGGGACTAGCACAGATACGCAGTATTTT. It translates to CAERTGTSTDTQYF.

This clone was seen only a few times. CDR3 protein: CASSPPGRTGELFF. The CDR3 DNA sequence: TGTGCCAGCTCACCTCCCGGGAGGACCGGGGAGCTGTTTTTT. The chain recombines TRBV18 with TRBJ2-2; 7 positions agree with TRBD2. The junction had 3 bases not matched to a gene; V was cut back by 3 bases and J by 5 bases. Germline CDR1 and CDR2: KGHSH and LQKENI. CDR3 size: 14 residues.

The chain has TRBV19 and TRBJ1-2; no clear D. V was shortened by 9 bases and J by 1 base, with 15 bases between the two germline ends. Per the germline V gene, CDR1 is LNHDA and CDR2 is SQIVND (reference sequence). The CDR3 runs to 14 residues. The CDR3 nucleotides read TGTGCCAGCAGAGAACGGGGAAGTAACTATGGCTACACCTTC. Protein product: CASRERGSNYGYTF.

With regard to this clone: Other nucleotide sequences from this sample produce the same CDR3. The V and J genes are TRBV28 and TRBJ1-5, with D uncertain. The CDR3 loop spans 12 amino acids. Deletions cut 6 bases from V and 4 bases from J, with 7 bases between. CDR1 is MDHEN, CDR2 SYDVKM, per germline. The CDR3 DNA reads as TGTGCCAGCAGGGAGTCGAATCAGCCCCAGCATTTT. It yields the protein CASRESNQPQHF.

The V call is TRBV28, the J call TRBJ2-3, with 7 nucleotides matching TRBD1. Per germline, CDR1 MDHEN and CDR2 SYDVKM. The CDR3 loop spans 18 amino acids. V shed 8 bases, J shed 1 base, and the junction held 18 bases outside the gene matches. CDR3 residues: CASARGRGHRARTDTQYF. The CDR3 DNA sequence: TGTGCCAGCGCTAGAGGTAGGGGGCACCGGGCGCGCACAGATACGCAGTATTTT.

The genes are TRBV28 and TRBJ2-6, with D possibly matching TRBD2 (5 bases). The germline CDR1 and CDR2 sequences are MDHEN and SYDVKM. V lost 4 bases and J 0 bases, leaving 13 bases between the germline ends. The CDR3 sequence is 17 residues long. CDR3 in amino acids: CASSSGGTTSGANVLTF. The CDR3 coding sequence is TGTGCCAGCAGTTCAGGAGGTACGACCTCTGGGGCCAACGTCCTGACTTTC. The full variable domain, its missing parts supplied by reference TRBV28 and TRBJ2-6, is DVKVTQSSRYLVKRTGEKVFLECVQDMDHENMFWYRQDPGLGLRLIYFSYDVKMKEKGDIPEGYSVSREKKERFSLILESASTNQTSMYLCASSSGGTTSGANVLTFGAGSRLTVL.

The genes are TRBV4-2 and TRBJ1-1; 7 bases agree with TRBD1. The CDR3 runs 18 residues. Germline CDR1 LGHNA, CDR2 YNFKEQ. V shed 5 bases and J 4 bases; nucleotides not matched to a gene: 19. CDR3 nucleotides: TGTGCCAGCAGCGCCAGAAGGGAAGGGGGCGTAAAGGGCACTGAAGCTTTCTTT. Encoded protein: CASSARREGGVKGTEAFF.

The chain couples TRBV7-9 to TRBJ2-7, with D perhaps matching TRBD2 (6 bases). Trimming pared 5 bases from V and 1 base from J, leaving 18 bases between. Looked up from germline, CDR1 is SEHNR and CDR2 is FQNEAQ (reference sequence). The CDR3 contains 16 residues. The CDR3 DNA reads as TGTGCCAGCAGCCCCGGAGCGGGTTGGGGATCCTACGAGCAGTACTTC. Translated, it gives CASSPGAGWGSYEQYF.

The CDR3 loop is CASSAERGNTDTQYF. CDR3 DNA sequence: TGTGCCAGCAGTGCCGAGCGGGGGAACACAGATACGCAGTATTTT. The chain links TRBV6-4 to TRBJ2-3; TRBD2 matches at 8 bases. This CDR3 spans 15 amino acids. After removal of 4 bases from V and 2 bases from J, the junction contained 5 bases not matched to a gene. Germline CDR1 reads MRHNA; CDR2 reads SNTAGT.

This clone showed up just once. This chain joins TRBV5-1 and TRBJ2-1; 9 bases fit TRBD2. The CDR3 has 12 amino acids. The trim removed 5 bases at V and 9 bases at J, leaving 3 bases unmatched. In germline, CDR1 is SGHRS, CDR2 YFSETQ. CDR3 residues: CASRGSGSEQFF. The CDR3 bases are TGCGCCAGCAGGGGTAGCGGGAGTGAGCAGTTCTTC.

This chain links TRBV5-4 with TRBJ1-1, with TRBD1 identical over 7 bases. Germline V CDR1 and CDR2: SGHNT, YYREEE (reference sequence). CDR3 length: 14 amino acids. The V and J ends lost 4 bases and 1 base, in that order; junction bases with no gene match: 4. The CDR3 DNA sequence: TGTGCCAGCAGCCTGGACAGGACGAACACTGAAGCTTTCTTT. Residues: CASSLDRTNTEAFF. Based on the CDR3 plus reference TRBV5-4 and TRBJ1-1, the full variable domain is ETGVTQSPTHLIKTRGQQVTLRCSSQSGHNTVSWYQQALGQGPQFIFQYYREEENGRGNFPPRFSGLQFPNYSSELNVNALELDDSALYLCASSLDRTNTEAFFGQGTRLTVV.

This chain uses TRBV11-2 with TRBJ2-1; 7 nucleotides align to TRBD2. The CDR3 extends over 17 amino acids. V trimming: 3 bases; J trimming: 4 bases; junction bases outside the gene matches: 12. Germline V gene sequence: CDR1 SGHAT, CDR2 FQNNGV. This CDR3 is CASSFLAAADAYNEQFF. In nucleotides, the CDR3 is TGTGCCAGCAGCTTCCTAGCGGCCGCCGACGCTTACAATGAGCAGTTCTTC.

J is TRBJ2-2 and V is TRBV7-3, with 11 bases that match TRBD2. CDR1 is SGHTA, CDR2 FQGTGA, per germline. The CDR3 consists of 17 residues. The trim removed 5 bases at V and 3 bases at J, leaving 8 bases unmatched. The CDR3 DNA is TGTGCCAGCAGCCCACCCGGGACTAGCGGACACACCGGGGAGCTGTTTTTT. Protein product: CASSPPGTSGHTGELFF.

The chain recombines TRBV18 with TRBJ2-7, with 7 bases fitting TRBD2. The CDR3 sequence is 13 residues long. V trimming: 4 bases; J trimming: 7 bases; junction bases outside the gene matches: 7. The germline CDR1 and CDR2 sequences are KGHSH and LQKENI. The CDR3 coding sequence is TGTGCCAGCTCACTTTCGTCCGGGGGGGAGCAGTACTTC. This encodes CASSLSSGGEQYF. Full variable domain (missing parts from reference TRBV18 and TRBJ2-7): NAGVMQNPRHLVRRRGQEARLRCSPMKGHSHVYWYRQLPEEGLKFMVYLQKENIIDESGMPKERFSAEFPKEGPSILRIQQVVRGDSAAYFCASSLSSGGEQYFGPGTRLTVT.

This clone was detected once. The V call is TRBV12-5, the J call TRBJ1-2; 8 bases fit TRBD1. Unmatched junction bases numbered 5, after V lost 5 bases and J lost 3 bases. CDR1 is LGHNT and CDR2 is FRNRAP in the germline V gene. The CDR3 covers 14 residues. The CDR3 spells CASGPGQGYYGYTF. The CDR3 DNA is TGTGCTAGTGGTCCCGGACAGGGATACTATGGCTACACCTTC.

CDR3 DNA sequence: TGTGCCTCGTACCGGGACAGGGTAATGAATGAGCAGTTCTTC. This codes for CASYRDRVMNEQFF. J is TRBJ2-1 and V is TRBV28; 9 nucleotides line up with TRBD1. The CDR3 contains 14 residues. V shed 11 bases, J shed 7 bases, and the junction held 12 bases outside the gene matches. Germline-derived CDR1 and CDR2 are MDHEN and SYDVKM.

The chain uses TRBV4-2 and TRBJ2-7; D gene unclear. The length of the CDR3 is 15 residues. CDR1 and CDR2 (germline): LGHNA, YNFKEQ. Between the trimmed V and J ends, which lost 1 base and 4 bases, there was a span of 14 bases. The CDR3 reads CASSQGRALDYEQYF. The CDR3 bases are TGTGCCAGCAGCCAAGGAAGAGCCCTCGATTACGAGCAGTACTTC.

The chain joins TRBV7-2 to TRBJ2-3, with a tentative D call TRBD1 (5 bases). Germline CDR1 SGHTA, CDR2 FQGNSA. Deletions cut 2 bases from V and 0 bases from J, with 15 bases between. The CDR3 is 17 amino acids. CDR3 in amino acids: CASSLRWTTSSTDTQYF. CDR3 coding DNA: TGTGCCAGCAGCTTACGGTGGACAACTTCTAGCACAGATACGCAGTATTTT.

V usage is TRBV4-2 and J usage is TRBJ2-3; 11 bases line up with TRBD2. Germline lookup yields CDR1 LGHNA and CDR2 YNFKEQ. Losses at the gene ends were 1 base for V and 2 bases for J; bases not matched to a gene: 14. The CDR3 extends over 20 amino acids. CDR3 nucleotides: TGTGCCAGCAGCCAAGGGTCAGCCCTAGCGGGGGGACGCGACACAGATACGCAGTATTTT. This gives the protein CASSQGSALAGGRDTDTQYF.